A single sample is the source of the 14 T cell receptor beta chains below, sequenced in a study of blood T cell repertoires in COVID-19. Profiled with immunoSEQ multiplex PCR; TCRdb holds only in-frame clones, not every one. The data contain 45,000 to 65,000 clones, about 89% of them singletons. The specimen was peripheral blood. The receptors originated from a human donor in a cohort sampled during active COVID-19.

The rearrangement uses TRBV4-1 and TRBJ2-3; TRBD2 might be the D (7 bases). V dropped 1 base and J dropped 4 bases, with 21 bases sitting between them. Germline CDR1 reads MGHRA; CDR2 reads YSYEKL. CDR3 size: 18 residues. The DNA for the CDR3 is TGCGCCAGCAGCCAAGTCGGGGGGCCACTCCTTATCCCAGATACGCAGTATTTT. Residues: CASSQVGGPLLIPDTQYF.

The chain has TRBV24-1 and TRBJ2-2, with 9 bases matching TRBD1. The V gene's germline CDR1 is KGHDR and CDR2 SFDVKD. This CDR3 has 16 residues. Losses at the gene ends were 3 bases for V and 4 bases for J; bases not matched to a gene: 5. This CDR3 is CATSDVQGAVTGELFF. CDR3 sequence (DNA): TGTGCCACCAGTGATGTACAGGGGGCGGTCACCGGGGAGCTGTTTTTT.

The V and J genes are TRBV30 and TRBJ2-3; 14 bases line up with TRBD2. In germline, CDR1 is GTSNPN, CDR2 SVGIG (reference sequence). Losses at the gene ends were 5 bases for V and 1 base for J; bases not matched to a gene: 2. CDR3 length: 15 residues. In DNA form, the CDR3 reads TGTGCCTGGGGACTAGCGGGGGGACGCACAGATACGCAGTATTTT. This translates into CAWGLAGGRTDTQYF.

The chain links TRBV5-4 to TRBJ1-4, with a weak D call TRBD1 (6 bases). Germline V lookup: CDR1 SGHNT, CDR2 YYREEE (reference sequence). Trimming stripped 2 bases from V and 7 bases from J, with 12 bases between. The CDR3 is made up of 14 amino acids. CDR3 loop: CASSLVGGGEKLFF. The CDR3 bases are TGTGCCAGCAGCTTAGTAGGGGGGGGTGAAAAACTGTTTTTT. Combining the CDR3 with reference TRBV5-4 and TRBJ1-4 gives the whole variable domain ETGVTQSPTHLIKTRGQQVTLRCSSQSGHNTVSWYQQALGQGPQFIFQYYREEENGRGNFPPRFSGLQFPNYSSELNVNALELDDSALYLCASSLVGGGEKLFFGSGTQLSVL.

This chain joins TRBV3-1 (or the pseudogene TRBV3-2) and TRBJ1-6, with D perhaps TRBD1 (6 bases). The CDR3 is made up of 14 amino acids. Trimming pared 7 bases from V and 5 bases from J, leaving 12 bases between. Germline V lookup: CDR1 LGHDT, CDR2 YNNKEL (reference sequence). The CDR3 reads CASNLGGDNSPLHF. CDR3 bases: TGTGCCAGCAACTTAGGGGGTGATAATTCACCCCTCCACTTT.

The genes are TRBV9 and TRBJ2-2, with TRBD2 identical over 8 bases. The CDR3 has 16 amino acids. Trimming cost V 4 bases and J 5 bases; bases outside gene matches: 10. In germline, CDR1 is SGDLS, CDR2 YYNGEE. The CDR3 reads CASSPRGAGVTGELFF. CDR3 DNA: TGTGCCAGCAGCCCCAGGGGAGCGGGAGTTACCGGGGAGCTGTTTTTT.

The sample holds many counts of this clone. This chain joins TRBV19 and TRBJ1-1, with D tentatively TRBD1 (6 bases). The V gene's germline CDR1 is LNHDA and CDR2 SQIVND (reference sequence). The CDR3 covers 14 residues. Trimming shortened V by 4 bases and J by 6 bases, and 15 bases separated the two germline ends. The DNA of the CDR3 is TGTGCCAGTAGTACTCGTTCCGGACAGTCTGAAGCTTTCTTT. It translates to CASSTRSGQSEAFF.

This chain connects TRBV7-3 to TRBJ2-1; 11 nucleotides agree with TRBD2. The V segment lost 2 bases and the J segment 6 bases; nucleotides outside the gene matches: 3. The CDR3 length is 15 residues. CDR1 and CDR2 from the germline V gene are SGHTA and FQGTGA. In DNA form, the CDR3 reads TGTGCCAGCAGCTTAGGGCTAGCGGGAGGCAATGAGCAGTTCTTC. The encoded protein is CASSLGLAGGNEQFF.

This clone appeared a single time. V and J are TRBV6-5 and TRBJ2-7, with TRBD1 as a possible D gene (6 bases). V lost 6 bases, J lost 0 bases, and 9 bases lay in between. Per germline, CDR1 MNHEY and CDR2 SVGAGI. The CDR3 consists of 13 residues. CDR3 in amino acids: CASRPGDSYEQYF. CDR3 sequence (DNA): TGTGCCAGCAGACCAGGGGACTCCTACGAGCAGTACTTC.

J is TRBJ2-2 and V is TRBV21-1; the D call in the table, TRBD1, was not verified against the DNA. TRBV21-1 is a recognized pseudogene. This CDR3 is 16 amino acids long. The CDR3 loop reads CASLAPSPQGAGELFF. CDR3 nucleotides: TGTGCCAGCCTCGCCCCATCCCCACAGGGAGCCGGGGAGCTGTTTTTT.

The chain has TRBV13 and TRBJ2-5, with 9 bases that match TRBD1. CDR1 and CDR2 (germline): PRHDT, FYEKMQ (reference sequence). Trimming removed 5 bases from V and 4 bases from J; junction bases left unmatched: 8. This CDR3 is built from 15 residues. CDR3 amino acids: CASSPRTGVGETQYF. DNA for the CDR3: TGTGCCAGCAGCCCCCGGACAGGGGTAGGAGAGACCCAGTACTTC.

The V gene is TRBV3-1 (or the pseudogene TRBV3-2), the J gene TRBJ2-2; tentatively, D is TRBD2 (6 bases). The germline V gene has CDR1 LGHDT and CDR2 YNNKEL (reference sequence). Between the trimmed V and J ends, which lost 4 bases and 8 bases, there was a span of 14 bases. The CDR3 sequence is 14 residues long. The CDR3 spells CASSRSDGTGELFF. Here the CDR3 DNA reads TGTGCCAGCAGCCGATCAGATGGGACTGGGGAGCTGTTTTTT.

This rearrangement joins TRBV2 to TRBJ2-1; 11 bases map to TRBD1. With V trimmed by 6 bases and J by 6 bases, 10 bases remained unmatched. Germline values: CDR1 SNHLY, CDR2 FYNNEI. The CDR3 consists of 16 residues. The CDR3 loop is CASRDTWDRGVNEQFF. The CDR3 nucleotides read TGTGCCAGCAGGGATACTTGGGACAGGGGGGTCAATGAGCAGTTCTTC.

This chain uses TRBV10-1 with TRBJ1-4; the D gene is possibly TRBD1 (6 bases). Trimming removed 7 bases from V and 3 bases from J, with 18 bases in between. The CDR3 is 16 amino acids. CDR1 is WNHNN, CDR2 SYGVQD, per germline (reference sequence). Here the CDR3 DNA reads TGCGCCAGCACTGGGACACCCCGAGCGGCTAATGAAAAACTGTTTTTT. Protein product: CASTGTPRAANEKLFF.